This T cell receptor (beta chain) is drawn from a study of shared clonotypes between healthy human individuals. The study, taken as a whole, reports: The researchers took only blood, and tissue repertoires probably look different. Naive subsets usually exceeded memory subsets in estimated richness. The study drew on few donors, limiting represented genetic and exposure-history diversity.

A word on this clone: Antigen specificity is unknown.

Germline lookup yields CDR1 SGHNT and CDR2 YENEEA. The CDR3 spans 16 residues. Trimming took off 1 base at V and 4 bases at J, with 13 bases between the two ends. TCRdb's table, derived via immunoSEQ multiplex PCR, lists solely in-frame clones and lacks some. The sample shows 850,000 to 1,200,000 clones, 75% of them seen only once. The sequenced material came from memory CD4+ T cells sorted from blood. Subset denoted: CD45RA-negative fraction. The source is a man between 18 and 35 years old in good health. The V call is TRBV11-3, the J call TRBJ2-2; TRBD1 might be the D (5 bases). The CDR3 sequence is CASSLVGVQGTGELFF. As DNA, the CDR3 is TGTGCCAGCAGCTTAGTAGGGGTTCAGGGCACCGGGGAGCTGTTTTTT. The full variable domain, completed using reference TRBV11-3 and TRBJ2-2, is EAGVVQSPRYKIIEKKQPVAFWCNPISGHNTLYWYLQNLGQGPELLIRYENEEAVDDSQLPKDRFSAERLKGVDSTLKIQPAELGDSAVYLCASSLVGVQGTGELFFGEGSRLTVL.